A single sample is the source of the 29 T cell receptor beta chains below, sequenced in a study of patients and donors after allogeneic stem cell transplantation. MiXCR, run by TCRdb on the RT-PCR reads, gives a single entry per CDR3 protein. The sample shows about 200,000 distinct CDR3 sequences, over 30% of them seen only once. Sequencing used blood, either unsorted or a sorted T cell fraction (not recorded which). All receptors derive from a human donor who was either an allogeneic HSCT recipient or a stem cell or donor lymphocyte infusion donor (not recorded which). It is not recorded whose cells these are; they may come from a transplant donor.

This clonotype has only a few counts. V usage is TRBV6-5 and J usage is TRBJ1-6; D might be TRBD1 (5 bases). V was cut by 6 bases and J by 0 bases, with 15 bases left in between. Germline V CDR1 and CDR2: MNHEY, SVGAGI. This CDR3 comprises 17 residues. The CDR3 DNA is TGTGCCAGCAGGGACAACCCAGCCTCCTCCTATAATTCACCCCTCCACTTT. This encodes CASRDNPASSYNSPLHF.

This clonotype turned up a few times. This sequence joins TRBV6-5 and TRBJ2-1, with 7 bases matching TRBD1. V was pared by 5 bases and J by 7 bases, with 14 bases of the junction left unmatched. CDR3 size: 16 residues. Germline V gene lookup returns CDR1 MNHEY and CDR2 SVGAGI. CDR3 sequence: CASSPLTGELRNEQFF. The DNA for the CDR3 is TGTGCCAGCAGTCCCCTAACAGGGGAACTAAGGAATGAGCAGTTCTTC.

The chain links TRBV27 to TRBJ1-6; TRBD1 matches 7 bases. CDR1 is MNHEY and CDR2 is SMNVEV in the germline V gene (reference sequence). J was trimmed by 6 bases and V by 6 bases; bases with no gene match: 8. The CDR3 extends over 15 amino acids. The CDR3 sequence: CASRPTGRGNSPLHF. CDR3 nucleotide sequence: TGTGCCAGCAGACCGACAGGGCGGGGTAATTCACCCCTCCACTTT.

The chain recombines TRBV7-6 with TRBJ1-2, with a tentative D call TRBD1 (5 bases). Trimming left V 1 base short and J 6 bases short, with 9 bases between. Germline loops: CDR1 SGHVS, CDR2 FNYEAQ. This CDR3 spans 13 amino acids. The CDR3 DNA reads TGTGCCAGCAGCTTAGGGGGCCCCAATGGCTACACCTTC. Amino acid sequence: CASSLGGPNGYTF.

This clonotype appeared a few times. The chain employs TRBV9 and TRBJ2-7; 9 positions agree with TRBD1. Per germline, CDR1 SGDLS and CDR2 YYNGEE. This CDR3 spans 15 amino acids. V was clipped by 4 bases and J by 6 bases; unmatched bases: 11. CDR3 in DNA: TGTGCCAGCAGCATGATGCCGGGACAGGGAACCGAGCAGTACTTC. As protein: CASSMMPGQGTEQYF.

This CDR3 is CSARRAGMDLSTEAFF. For the CDR3, the DNA is TGCAGTGCTAGACGGGCAGGGATGGATTTGAGCACTGAAGCTTTCTTT. This chain joins TRBV20-1 and TRBJ1-1; a possible D gene is TRBD1 (5 bases). Trimming cost V 2 bases and J 4 bases, with 20 bases left between them. The CDR3 is 16 residues long. Germline loops: CDR1 DFQATT, CDR2 SNEGSKA (reference sequence).

J is TRBJ2-5 and V is TRBV5-1, with 11 bases fitting TRBD2. The CDR3 spans 16 residues. Germline values: CDR1 SGHRS, CDR2 YFSETQ. V shed 4 bases and J 1 base; nucleotides not matched to a gene: 6. CDR3 region: CASSRGTSGFQETQYF. The CDR3 nucleotides are TGCGCCAGCAGCCGCGGGACTAGCGGATTCCAAGAGACCCAGTACTTC.

This chain connects TRBV28 to TRBJ2-1; 7 nucleotides line up with TRBD1. V was clipped by 5 bases and J by 3 bases; unmatched bases: 7. The V gene's germline CDR1 is MDHEN and CDR2 SYDVKM. The CDR3 totals 15 residues. In DNA form, the CDR3 reads TGTGCCAGCAGTCTGCCGGGACAGCTCTACAATGAGCAGTTCTTC. Residues: CASSLPGQLYNEQFF.

This clonotype was detected ten times or more. DNA of the CDR3: TGTGCCAGCAGCGGACAGGGGAACACTGAAGCTTTCTTT. Its protein is CASSGQGNTEAFF. This rearrangement joins TRBV12-3 or TRBV12-4 to TRBJ1-1; 8 bases line up with TRBD1. This CDR3 is 13 amino acids long. V gave up 6 bases and J gave up 1 base; unmatched junction bases: 1.

V gene TRBV11-2 combines with J gene TRBJ2-1; D gene unclear. Trimming left V 6 bases short and J 0 bases short, with 9 bases between. CDR1 is SGHAT and CDR2 is FQNNGV in the germline V gene. The CDR3 spans 14 residues. DNA for the CDR3: TGTGCCAGCAGTTCGAGAAGCTCCTACAATGAGCAGTTCTTC. The encoded protein is CASSSRSSYNEQFF.

V and J are TRBV20-1 and TRBJ2-7, with 7 bases identical to TRBD1. This CDR3 comprises 13 residues. Germline lookup yields CDR1 DFQATT and CDR2 SNEGSKA (reference sequence). V was pared by 6 bases and J by 2 bases, with 7 bases of the junction left unmatched. The DNA for the CDR3 is TGCAGTGCCTTAACAGGGGCCGCCTACGAGCAGTACTTC. It translates to CSALTGAAYEQYF.

This clonotype was found a few times. This sequence joins TRBV20-1 and TRBJ1-5; TRBD1 matches at 7 bases. The CDR3 consists of 17 residues. Per the germline V gene, CDR1 is DFQATT and CDR2 is SNEGSKA (reference sequence). J gave up 2 bases and V 1 base, and 11 bases lay outside the gene matches. CDR3 sequence: CSARGDRADWGNQPQHF. CDR3 DNA sequence: TGCAGTGCTAGAGGAGACAGGGCCGATTGGGGCAATCAGCCCCAGCATTTT.

The table lists this clonotype with a few counts. The chain joins TRBV29-1 to TRBJ2-3; D ambiguous. V lost 8 bases to trimming and J lost 3 bases, with 9 bases between them. This CDR3 has 11 residues. The germline V gene has CDR1 SQVTM and CDR2 ANQGSEA. Here the CDR3 reads CSSSQTDTQYF. Here the CDR3 DNA reads TGCAGCTCTTCCCAAACAGATACGCAGTATTTT.

The chain carries TRBV5-1 and TRBJ1-2; D uncertain. Trimming pared 4 bases from V and 1 base from J, leaving 17 bases between. Looked up from germline, CDR1 is SGHRS and CDR2 is YFSETQ. This CDR3 contains 16 residues. The CDR3 region is CASSRGGGSVNYGYTF. Written as DNA, the CDR3 is TGCGCCAGCAGCCGAGGAGGAGGCTCCGTTAACTATGGCTACACCTTC.

This chain connects TRBV7-2 to TRBJ1-1, with D possibly TRBD1 on 5 matching bases. The CDR3 has 16 amino acids. V lost 1 base to trimming and J lost 0 bases, with 12 bases between them. Germline V gives CDR1 SGHTA, CDR2 FQGNSA. The CDR3 here is CASSLVGGTMNTEAFF. DNA of the CDR3: TGTGCCAGCAGCTTAGTTGGGGGTACTATGAACACTGAAGCTTTCTTT.

This clonotype was seen only a few times. The V gene is TRBV7-2, the J gene TRBJ1-2; D remains ambiguous. Germline loops: CDR1 SGHTA, CDR2 FQGNSA. This CDR3 is built from 12 residues. Trimming left V 5 bases short and J 6 bases short, with 10 bases between. CDR3 DNA sequence: TGTGCCAGCAGCCCCCGTAGAGATGGCTACACCTTC. This sequence encodes CASSPRRDGYTF.

The gene calls are TRBV4-1 and TRBJ2-1; D uncertain. CDR1 is MGHRA and CDR2 is YSYEKL in the germline V gene. V dropped 1 base and J dropped 9 bases, with 10 bases sitting between them. The CDR3 extends over 13 amino acids. Here the CDR3 DNA reads TGCGCCAGCAGCCAAGTCGTGTTGGGTGAGCAGTTCTTC. This sequence encodes CASSQVVLGEQFF.

This rearrangement joins TRBV5-1 to TRBJ1-6; D possibly corresponds to TRBD1 (6 bases). The CDR3 sequence is 16 residues long. CDR1 and CDR2 from the germline V gene are SGHRS and YFSETQ. V shed 4 bases and J shed 2 bases, with 13 bases lying between them. The CDR3 DNA is TGCGCCAGCAGCCTCAATGGGACACCCTATAATTCACCCCTCCACTTT. This encodes CASSLNGTPYNSPLHF.

V and J are TRBV20-1 and TRBJ2-7; no firm D call. V lost 6 bases, J lost 2 bases, and 17 bases lay in between. There are 14 residues in the CDR3. Germline lookup yields CDR1 DFQATT and CDR2 SNEGSKA (reference sequence). The CDR3 DNA reads as TGCAGTGCCTCAAAACCCGCCCGCGCCTACGAGCAGTACTTC. Amino acids: CSASKPARAYEQYF.

The chain recombines TRBV20-1 with TRBJ1-2; D gene uncertain. The CDR3 spans 11 residues. V was trimmed by 4 bases and J by 8 bases, leaving 11 bases between them. Germline V gives CDR1 DFQATT, CDR2 SNEGSKA (reference sequence). The CDR3 loop reads CSATIPVGYTF. In nucleotides, the CDR3 is TGCAGTGCTACTATACCAGTAGGCTACACCTTC.

This clonotype came up a few times. The rearrangement links TRBV7-9 to TRBJ2-1, with D hard to call. The CDR3 spans 15 residues. Trimming left V 6 bases short and J 5 bases short, with 17 bases between. CDR1 and CDR2 (germline): SEHNR, FQNEAQ (reference sequence). The CDR3 nucleotides are TGTGCCAGCAGGTCGCGGCGGACGGACGACAATGAGCAGTTCTTC. Its translation is CASRSRRTDDNEQFF.

The chain combines TRBV20-1 with TRBJ2-4, with 9 bases identical to TRBD1. The CDR3 sequence is 15 residues long. Losses at the gene ends were 6 bases for V and 2 bases for J; bases not matched to a gene: 8. Germline V CDR1 and CDR2: DFQATT, SNEGSKA (reference sequence). The CDR3 DNA sequence: TGCAGTGCCGGGACAGGGATAGTAACCAAAAACATTCAGTACTTC. Amino acids: CSAGTGIVTKNIQYF.

This chain connects TRBV5-4 to TRBJ1-2; TRBD1 is a possible D gene (5 bases). Germline V gene lookup returns CDR1 SGHNT and CDR2 YYREEE (reference sequence). Trimming took off 4 bases at V and 12 bases at J, with 16 bases between the two ends. The CDR3 length is 12 residues. The CDR3 protein is CASSLWSDRDTF. CDR3 nucleotide sequence: TGTGCCAGCAGCCTCTGGTCCGACAGAGACACCTTC.

The J gene is TRBJ1-6, the V gene TRBV6-5; D perhaps matches TRBD1 (6 bases). The V and J ends lost 8 bases and 7 bases respectively, with 15 bases between them. The CDR3 totals 14 residues. CDR1 and CDR2 (germline): MNHEY, SVGAGI. The CDR3 protein is CASRDTGLNSPLHF. CDR3 sequence (DNA): TGTGCCAGCCGAGACACAGGGCTAAATTCACCCCTCCACTTT.

This chain joins TRBV7-7 and TRBJ2-5; D may be TRBD1 or TRBD2 (5 bases each). The CDR3 contains 16 residues. The germline CDR1 and CDR2 sequences are SSHAT and FNYEAQ (reference sequence). V lost 2 bases, J lost 7 bases, and 20 bases lay in between. CDR3 nucleotide sequence: TGTGCCAGCAGCTTAACCGGGACGGAAGGACCTGGGACCCAGTACTTC. Its translation: CASSLTGTEGPGTQYF.

Only a few counts were recorded for this clonotype. The chain employs TRBV15 and TRBJ1-5; D uncertain. The V gene lost 6 bases and the J gene lost 0 bases, with 12 bases spanning the gap. The germline V gene encodes CDR1 LNHNV and CDR2 YYDKDF (reference sequence). The CDR3 totals 15 residues. Here the CDR3 DNA reads TGTGCCACCAGTAGTACGGGATATAGCAATCAGCCCCAGCATTTT. It codes for CATSSTGYSNQPQHF.

This clonotype was picked up a small number of times. V and J are TRBV27 and TRBJ1-3, with TRBD1 as a possible D gene (6 bases). The CDR3 has 10 amino acids. The ends were cut back, 9 bases at V and 7 bases at J, with 7 bases in the middle. The germline CDR1 and CDR2 sequences are MNHEY and SMNVEV (reference sequence). CDR3 region: CARRGNTIYF. CDR3 coding DNA: TGTGCCAGAAGGGGGAACACCATATATTTT.

The chain recombines TRBV20-1 with TRBJ1-1, with D perhaps matching TRBD1 (5 bases). V lost 3 bases, J lost 0 bases, and 14 bases lay in between. CDR3 size: 15 residues. Germline values: CDR1 DFQATT, CDR2 SNEGSKA (reference sequence). In nucleotides, the CDR3 is TGCAGTGCTAGGGTGGCAGGGATCATGAACACTGAAGCTTTCTTT. Amino acids: CSARVAGIMNTEAFF.

The J gene is TRBJ2-7, the V gene TRBV10-3; 10 nucleotides match TRBD2. The germline gives CDR1 ENHRY, CDR2 SYGVKD. J was trimmed by 0 bases and V by 10 bases; bases with no gene match: 12. There are 16 residues in the CDR3. Here the CDR3 reads CASSLAGALSSYEQYF. CDR3 sequence (DNA): TGTGCCAGCAGCCTAGCGGGGGCTTTAAGCTCCTACGAGCAGTACTTC.